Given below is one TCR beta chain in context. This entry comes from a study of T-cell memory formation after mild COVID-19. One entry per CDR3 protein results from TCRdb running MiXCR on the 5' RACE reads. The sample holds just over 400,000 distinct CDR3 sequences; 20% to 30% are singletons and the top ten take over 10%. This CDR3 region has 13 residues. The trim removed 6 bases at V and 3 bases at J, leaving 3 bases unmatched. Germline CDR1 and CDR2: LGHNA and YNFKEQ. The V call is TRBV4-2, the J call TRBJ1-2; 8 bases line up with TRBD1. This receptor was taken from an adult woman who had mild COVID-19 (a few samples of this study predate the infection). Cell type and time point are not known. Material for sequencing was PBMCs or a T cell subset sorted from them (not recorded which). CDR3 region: CASRTDRDYGYTF. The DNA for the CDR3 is TGTGCCAGCAGAACGGACAGGGACTATGGCTACACCTTC.